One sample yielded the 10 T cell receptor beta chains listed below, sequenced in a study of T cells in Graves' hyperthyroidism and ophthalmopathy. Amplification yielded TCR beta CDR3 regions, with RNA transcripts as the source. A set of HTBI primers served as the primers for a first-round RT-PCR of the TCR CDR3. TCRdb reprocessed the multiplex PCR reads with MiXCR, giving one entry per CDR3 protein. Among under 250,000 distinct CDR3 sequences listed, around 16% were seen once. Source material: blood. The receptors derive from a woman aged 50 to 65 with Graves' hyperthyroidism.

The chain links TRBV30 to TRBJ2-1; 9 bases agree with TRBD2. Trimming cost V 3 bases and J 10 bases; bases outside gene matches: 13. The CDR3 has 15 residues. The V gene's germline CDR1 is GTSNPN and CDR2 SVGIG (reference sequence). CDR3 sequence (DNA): TGTGCCTGGAGAGCGACTAGCGGCCCTGGCGGGGAGCAGTTCTTC. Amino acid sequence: CAWRATSGPGGEQFF. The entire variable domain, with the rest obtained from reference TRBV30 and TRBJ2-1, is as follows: SQTIHQWPATLVQPVGSPLSLECTVEGTSNPNLYWYRQAAGRGLQLLFYSVGIGQISSEVPQNLSASRPQDRQFILSSKKLLLSDSGFYLCAWRATSGPGGEQFFGPGTRLTVL.

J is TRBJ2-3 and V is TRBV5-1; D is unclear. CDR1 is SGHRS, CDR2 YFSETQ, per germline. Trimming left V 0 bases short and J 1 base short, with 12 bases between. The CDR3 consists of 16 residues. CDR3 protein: CASSLGTNLGTDTQYF. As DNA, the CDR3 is TGCGCCAGCAGCTTGGGGACCAACCTGGGCACAGATACGCAGTATTTT.

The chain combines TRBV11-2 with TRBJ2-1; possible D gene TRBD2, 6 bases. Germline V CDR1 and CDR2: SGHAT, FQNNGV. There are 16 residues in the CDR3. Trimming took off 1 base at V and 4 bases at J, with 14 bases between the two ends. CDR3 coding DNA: TGTGCCAGCAGCTTAGGCGCGGGAAATATATACAATGAGCAGTTCTTC. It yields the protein CASSLGAGNIYNEQFF.

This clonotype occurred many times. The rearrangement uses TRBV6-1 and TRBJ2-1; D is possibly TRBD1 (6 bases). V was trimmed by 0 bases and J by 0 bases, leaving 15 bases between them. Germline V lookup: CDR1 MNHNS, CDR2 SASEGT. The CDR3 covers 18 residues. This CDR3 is CASSEATTGHRSYNEQFF. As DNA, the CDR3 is TGTGCCAGCAGTGAAGCCACGACAGGACACCGCTCCTACAATGAGCAGTTCTTC.

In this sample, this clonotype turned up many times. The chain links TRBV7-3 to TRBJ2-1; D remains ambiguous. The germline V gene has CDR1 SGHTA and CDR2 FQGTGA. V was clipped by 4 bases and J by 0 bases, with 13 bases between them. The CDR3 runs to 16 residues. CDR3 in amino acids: CASSSYYSSSYNEQFF. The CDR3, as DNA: TGTGCCAGCAGCTCTTATTATTCGAGCTCCTACAATGAGCAGTTCTTC.

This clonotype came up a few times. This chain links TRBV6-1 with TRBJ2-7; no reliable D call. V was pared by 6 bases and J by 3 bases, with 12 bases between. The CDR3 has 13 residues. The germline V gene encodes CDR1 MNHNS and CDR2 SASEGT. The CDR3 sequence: CASRLNGYYEQYF. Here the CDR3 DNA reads TGTGCCAGCAGACTCAACGGATACTACGAGCAGTACTTC.

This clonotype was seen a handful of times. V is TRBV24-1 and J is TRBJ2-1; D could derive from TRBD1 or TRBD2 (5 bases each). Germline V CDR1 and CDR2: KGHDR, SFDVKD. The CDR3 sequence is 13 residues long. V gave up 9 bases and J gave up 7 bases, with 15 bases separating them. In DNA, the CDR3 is TGTGCCACCGGGGCGGGCAAGTGGAATGAGCAGTTCTTC. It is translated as CATGAGKWNEQFF.

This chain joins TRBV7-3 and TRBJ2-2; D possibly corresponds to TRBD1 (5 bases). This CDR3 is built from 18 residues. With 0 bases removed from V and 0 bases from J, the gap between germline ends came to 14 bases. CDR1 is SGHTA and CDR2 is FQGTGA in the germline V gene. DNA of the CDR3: TGTGCCAGCAGCTTAACTGGTAACAGGCAGGCGAACACCGGGGAGCTGTTTTTT. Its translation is CASSLTGNRQANTGELFF. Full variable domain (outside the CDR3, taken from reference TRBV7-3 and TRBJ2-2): GAGVSQTPSNKVTEKGKYVELRCDPISGHTALYWYRQSLGQGPEFLIYFQGTGAADDSGLPNDRFFAVRPEGSVSTLKIQRTERGDSAVYLCASSLTGNRQANTGELFFGEGSRLTVL.

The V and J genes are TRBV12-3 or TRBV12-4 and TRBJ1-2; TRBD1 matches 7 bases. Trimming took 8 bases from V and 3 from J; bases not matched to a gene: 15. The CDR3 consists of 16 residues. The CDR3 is CASAKKGAGGDYGYTF. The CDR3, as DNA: TGTGCCAGCGCTAAGAAAGGGGCAGGGGGAGACTATGGCTACACCTTC.

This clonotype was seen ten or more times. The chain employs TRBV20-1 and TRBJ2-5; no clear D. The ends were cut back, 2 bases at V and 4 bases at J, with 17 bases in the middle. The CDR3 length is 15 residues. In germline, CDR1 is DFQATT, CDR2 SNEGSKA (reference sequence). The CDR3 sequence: CSARTDQKRAETQYF. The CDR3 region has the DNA TGCAGTGCTAGAACAGATCAGAAACGGGCAGAGACCCAGTACTTC.